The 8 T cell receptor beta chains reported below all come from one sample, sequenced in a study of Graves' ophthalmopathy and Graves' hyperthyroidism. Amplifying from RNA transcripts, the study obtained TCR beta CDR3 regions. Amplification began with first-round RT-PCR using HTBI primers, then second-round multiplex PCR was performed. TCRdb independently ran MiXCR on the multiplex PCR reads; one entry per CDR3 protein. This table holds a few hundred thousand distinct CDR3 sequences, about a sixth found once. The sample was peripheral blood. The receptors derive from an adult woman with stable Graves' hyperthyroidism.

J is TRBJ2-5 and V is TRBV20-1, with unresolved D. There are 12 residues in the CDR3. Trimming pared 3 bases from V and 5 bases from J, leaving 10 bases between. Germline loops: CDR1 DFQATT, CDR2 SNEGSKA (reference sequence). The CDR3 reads CSASDVLETQYF. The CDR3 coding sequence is TGCAGTGCTAGTGACGTCTTGGAGACCCAGTACTTC.

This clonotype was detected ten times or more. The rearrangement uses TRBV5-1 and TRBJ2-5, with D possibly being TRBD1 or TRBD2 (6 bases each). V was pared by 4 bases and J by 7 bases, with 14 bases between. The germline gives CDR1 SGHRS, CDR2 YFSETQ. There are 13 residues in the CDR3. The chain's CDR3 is CASSQEGGRTQYF. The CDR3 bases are TGCGCCAGCAGCCAGGAGGGGGGTAGGACCCAGTACTTC.

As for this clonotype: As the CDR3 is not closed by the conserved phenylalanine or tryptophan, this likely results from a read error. The CDR3 sequence is CASSLDIVPGLEAFV. CDR3 DNA sequence: TGTGCCAGCAGCTTAGATATTGTACCAGGTCTTGAAGCTTTCGTT. This chain connects TRBV11-2 to TRBJ1-1; D not certain. CDR3 length: 15 amino acids. Germline loops: CDR1 SGHAT, CDR2 FQNNGV. The V end was cut by 0 bases, the J end by 7 bases, with 15 bases between.

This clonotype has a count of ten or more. CDR3 residues: CASSGGTSESYEQYF. The CDR3 DNA reads as TGTGCCAGTTCGGGTGGGACTAGCGAATCCTACGAGCAGTACTTC. The chain joins TRBV27 to TRBJ2-7; 10 bases are shared with TRBD2. Germline CDR1 and CDR2: MNHEY and SMNVEV (reference sequence). The CDR3 covers 15 residues. Unmatched junction bases numbered 9, after V lost 9 bases and J lost 1 base.

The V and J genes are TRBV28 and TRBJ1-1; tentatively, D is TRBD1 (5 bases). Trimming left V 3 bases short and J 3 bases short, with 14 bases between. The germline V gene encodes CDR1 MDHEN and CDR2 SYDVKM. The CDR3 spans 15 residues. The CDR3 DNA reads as TGTGCCAGCAGTTTTGGGTCGGGGACGGACACTGAAGCTTTCTTT. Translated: CASSFGSGTDTEAFF.

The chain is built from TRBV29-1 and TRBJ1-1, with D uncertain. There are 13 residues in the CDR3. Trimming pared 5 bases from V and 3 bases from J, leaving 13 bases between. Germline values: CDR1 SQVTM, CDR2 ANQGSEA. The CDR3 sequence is CSVRPQRDTEAFF. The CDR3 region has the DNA TGCAGCGTTCGTCCGCAACGGGACACTGAAGCTTTCTTT. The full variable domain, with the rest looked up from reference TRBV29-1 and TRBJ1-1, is SAVISQKPSRDICQRGTSLTIQCQVDSQVTMMFWYRQQPGQSLTLIATANQGSEATYESGFVIDKFPISRPNLTFSTLTVSNMSPEDSSIYLCSVRPQRDTEAFFGQGTRLTVV.

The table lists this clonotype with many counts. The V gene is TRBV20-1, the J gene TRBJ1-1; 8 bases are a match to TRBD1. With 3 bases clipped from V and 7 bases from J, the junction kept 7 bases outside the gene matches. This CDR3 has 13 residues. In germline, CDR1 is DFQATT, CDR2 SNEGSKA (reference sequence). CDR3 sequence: CSARRTGPGEAFF. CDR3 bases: TGCAGTGCTAGGAGGACAGGGCCGGGTGAAGCTTTCTTT.

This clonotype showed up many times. In nucleotides, the CDR3 is TGTGCCAGCAGCCCCCTTTCCCGGGACAACTACGAGCAGTACTTC. It yields the protein CASSPLSRDNYEQYF. V is TRBV7-6 and J is TRBJ2-7, with D possibly being TRBD1 (6 bases). V gave up 5 bases and J gave up 3 bases, with 17 bases separating them. CDR3 length equals 15 residues. Germline V gives CDR1 SGHVS, CDR2 FNYEAQ.